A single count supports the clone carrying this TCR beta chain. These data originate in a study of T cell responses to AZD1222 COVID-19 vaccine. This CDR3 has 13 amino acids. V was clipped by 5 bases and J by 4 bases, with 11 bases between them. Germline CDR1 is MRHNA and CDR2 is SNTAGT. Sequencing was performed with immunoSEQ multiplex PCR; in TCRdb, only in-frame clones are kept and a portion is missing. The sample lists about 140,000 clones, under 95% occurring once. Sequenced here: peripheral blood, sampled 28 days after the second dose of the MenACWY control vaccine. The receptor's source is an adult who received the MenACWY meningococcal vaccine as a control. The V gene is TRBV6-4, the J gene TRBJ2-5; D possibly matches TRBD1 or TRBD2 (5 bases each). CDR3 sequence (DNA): TGTGCCAGCAGTCCGGGACGGGGAGAGACCCAGTACTTC. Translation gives CASSPGRGETQYF.